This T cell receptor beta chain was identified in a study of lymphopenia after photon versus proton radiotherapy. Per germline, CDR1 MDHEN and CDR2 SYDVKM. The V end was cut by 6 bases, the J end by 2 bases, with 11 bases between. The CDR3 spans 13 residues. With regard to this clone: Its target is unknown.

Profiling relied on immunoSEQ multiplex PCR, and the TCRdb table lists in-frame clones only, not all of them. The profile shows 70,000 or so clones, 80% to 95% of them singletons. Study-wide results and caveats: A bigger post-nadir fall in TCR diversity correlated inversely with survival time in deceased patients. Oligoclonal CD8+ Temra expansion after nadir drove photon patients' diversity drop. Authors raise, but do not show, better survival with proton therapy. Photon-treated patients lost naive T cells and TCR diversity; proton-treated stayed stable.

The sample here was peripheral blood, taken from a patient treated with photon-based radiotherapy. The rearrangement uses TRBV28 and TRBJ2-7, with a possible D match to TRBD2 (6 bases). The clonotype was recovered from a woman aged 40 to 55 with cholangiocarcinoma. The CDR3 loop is CASSPWGAYEQYF. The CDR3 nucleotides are TGTGCCAGCAGCCCTTGGGGGGCCTACGAGCAGTACTTC.